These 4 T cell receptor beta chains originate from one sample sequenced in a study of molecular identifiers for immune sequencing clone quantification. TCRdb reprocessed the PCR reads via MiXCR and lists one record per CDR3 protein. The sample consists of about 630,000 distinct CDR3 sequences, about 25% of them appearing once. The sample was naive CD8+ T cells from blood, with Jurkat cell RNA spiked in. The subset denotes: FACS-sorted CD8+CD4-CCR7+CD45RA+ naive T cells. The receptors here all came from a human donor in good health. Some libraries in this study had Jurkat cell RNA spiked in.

CDR3 in amino acids: CASSSGVGANEQFF. As DNA, the CDR3 is TGTGCCAGCAGTTCGGGGGTAGGCGCCAATGAGCAGTTCTTC. This sequence joins TRBV27 and TRBJ2-1, with a weak D call TRBD2 (6 bases). Germline V gene sequence: CDR1 MNHEY, CDR2 SMNVEV (reference sequence). Trimming stripped 4 bases from V and 6 bases from J, with 13 bases between. The CDR3 totals 14 residues.

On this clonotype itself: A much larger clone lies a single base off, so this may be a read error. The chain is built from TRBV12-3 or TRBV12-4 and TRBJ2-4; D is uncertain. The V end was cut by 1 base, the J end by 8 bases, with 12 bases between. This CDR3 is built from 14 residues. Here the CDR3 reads CASSLVSPYDIQYF. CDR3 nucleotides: TGTGCCAGCAGTTTAGTTTCCCCATACGACATTCAGTACTTC.

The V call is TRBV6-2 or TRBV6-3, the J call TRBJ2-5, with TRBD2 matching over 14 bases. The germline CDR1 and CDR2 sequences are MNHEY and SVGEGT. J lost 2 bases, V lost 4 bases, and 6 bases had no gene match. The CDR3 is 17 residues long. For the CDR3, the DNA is TGTGCCAGCAGTTCCTTCGGGACTAGCGGGGGACAAGAGACCCAGTACTTC. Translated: CASSSFGTSGGQETQYF.

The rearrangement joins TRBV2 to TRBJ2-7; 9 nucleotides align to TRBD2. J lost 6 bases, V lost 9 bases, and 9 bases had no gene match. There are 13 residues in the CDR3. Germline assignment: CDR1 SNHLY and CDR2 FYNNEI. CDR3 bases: TGTGCCAGAGGGACTAGCTTCTCGGCCGAGCAGTACTTC. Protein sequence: CARGTSFSAEQYF.